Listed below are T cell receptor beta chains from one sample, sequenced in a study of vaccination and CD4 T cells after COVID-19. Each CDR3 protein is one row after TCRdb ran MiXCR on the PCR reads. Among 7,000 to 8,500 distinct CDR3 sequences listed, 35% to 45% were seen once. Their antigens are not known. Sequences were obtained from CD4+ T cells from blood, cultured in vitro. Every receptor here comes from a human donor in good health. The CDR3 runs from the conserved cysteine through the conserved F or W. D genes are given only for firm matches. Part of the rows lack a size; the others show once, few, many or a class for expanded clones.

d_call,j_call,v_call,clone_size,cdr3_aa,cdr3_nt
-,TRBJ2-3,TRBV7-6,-,CASSPGVDTQYF,TGTGCCAGCAGCCCAGGGGTAGATACGCAGTATTTT
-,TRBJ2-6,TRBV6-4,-,CASSDEGGAGANVLTF,TGTGCCAGCAGTGACGAGGGGGGCGCCGGGGCCAACGTCCTGACTTTC
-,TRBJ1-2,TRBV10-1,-,CANRRDESNYGYTF,TGCGCCAACAGACGGGACGAAAGTAACTATGGCTACACCTTC
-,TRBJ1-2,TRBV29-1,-,CSVARSHPGYTF,TGCAGCGTTGCTAGGTCTCATCCTGGCTACACCTTC
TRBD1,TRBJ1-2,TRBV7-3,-,CASSLGQGKSYGYTF,TGTGCCAGCAGCCTTGGACAGGGGAAGTCTTATGGCTACACCTTC
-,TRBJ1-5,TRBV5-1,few,CASSLEGGNQPQHF,TGCGCCAGCAGCTTGGAGGGGGGCAATCAGCCCCAGCATTTT
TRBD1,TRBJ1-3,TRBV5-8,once,CASSAPGQGNTIYF,TGTGCCAGCAGCGCTCCGGGACAGGGAAACACCATATATTTT
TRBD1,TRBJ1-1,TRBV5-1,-,CASSFTGEVGTEAFF,TGCGCCAGCAGCTTTACAGGGGAGGTAGGCACTGAAGCTTTCTTT
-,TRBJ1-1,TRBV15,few,CATSRDGAWEAFF,TGTGCCACCAGCAGAGATGGGGCTTGGGAAGCTTTCTTT
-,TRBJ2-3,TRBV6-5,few,CASSYSKARKTDTQYF,TGTGCCAGCAGTTACTCGAAGGCGAGGAAGACAGATACGCAGTATTTT
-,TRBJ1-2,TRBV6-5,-,CASSYSISAEGSGYTF,TGTGCCAGCAGTTACTCGATCTCGGCAGAGGGGTCGGGCTACACCTTC
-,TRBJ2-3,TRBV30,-,CAWSVQETSADTQYF,TGTGCCTGGAGTGTACAAGAGACAAGCGCAGATACGCAGTATTTT
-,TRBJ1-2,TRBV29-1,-,CSVELTGSKGYTF,TGCAGCGTTGAACTCACAGGGTCGAAGGGCTACACCTTC